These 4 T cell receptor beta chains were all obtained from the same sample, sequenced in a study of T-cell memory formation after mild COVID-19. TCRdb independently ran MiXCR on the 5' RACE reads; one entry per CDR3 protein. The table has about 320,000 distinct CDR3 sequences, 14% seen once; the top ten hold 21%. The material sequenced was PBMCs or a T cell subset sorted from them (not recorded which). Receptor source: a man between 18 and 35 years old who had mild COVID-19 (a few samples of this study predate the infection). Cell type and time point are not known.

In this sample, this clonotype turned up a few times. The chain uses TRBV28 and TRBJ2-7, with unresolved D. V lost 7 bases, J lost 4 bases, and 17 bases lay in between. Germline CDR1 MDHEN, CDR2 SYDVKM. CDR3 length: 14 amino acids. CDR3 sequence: CASNHRAAPYEQYV. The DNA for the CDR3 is TGTGCCAGCAACCACCGGGCTGCACCGTACGAGCAGTACGTC.

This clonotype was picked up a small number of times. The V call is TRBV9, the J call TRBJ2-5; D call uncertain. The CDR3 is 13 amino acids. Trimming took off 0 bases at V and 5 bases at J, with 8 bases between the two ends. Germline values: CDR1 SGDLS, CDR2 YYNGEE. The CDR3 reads CASSVGVLETQYF. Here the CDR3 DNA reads TGTGCCAGCAGCGTAGGGGTTTTGGAGACCCAGTACTTC.

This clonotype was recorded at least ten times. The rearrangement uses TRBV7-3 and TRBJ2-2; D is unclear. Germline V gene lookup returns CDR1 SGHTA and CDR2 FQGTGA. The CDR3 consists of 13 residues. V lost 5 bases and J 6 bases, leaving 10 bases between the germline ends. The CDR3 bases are TGTGCCAGCAGCCTAAGATGGGCCGGGGAGCTGTTTTTT. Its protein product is CASSLRWAGELFF.

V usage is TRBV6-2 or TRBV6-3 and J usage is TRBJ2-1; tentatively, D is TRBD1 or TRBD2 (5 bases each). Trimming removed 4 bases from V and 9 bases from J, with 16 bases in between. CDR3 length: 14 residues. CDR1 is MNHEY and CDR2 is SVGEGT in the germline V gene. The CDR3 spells CASSFGTSGSEQFF. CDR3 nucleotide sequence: TGTGCCAGCAGTTTCGGGACGTCAGGTAGTGAGCAGTTCTTC.